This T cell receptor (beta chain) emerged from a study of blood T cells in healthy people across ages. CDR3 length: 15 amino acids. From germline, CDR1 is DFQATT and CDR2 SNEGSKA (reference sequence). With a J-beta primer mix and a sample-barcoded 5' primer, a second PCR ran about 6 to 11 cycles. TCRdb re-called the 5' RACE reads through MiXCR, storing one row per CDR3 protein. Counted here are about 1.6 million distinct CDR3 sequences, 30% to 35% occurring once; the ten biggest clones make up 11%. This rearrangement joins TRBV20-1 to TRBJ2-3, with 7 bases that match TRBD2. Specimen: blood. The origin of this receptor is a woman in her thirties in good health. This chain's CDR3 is CNMFEASGNTDTQYF. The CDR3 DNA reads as TGCAACATGTTTGAGGCGAGCGGGAACACAGATACGCAGTATTTT.